Detailed here is one TCR beta chain. This specimen comes from a study of blood T cell repertoires in COVID-19. Study-wide context: The United States, Italy and Spain were the sources of the acute and convalescent COVID-19 samples. From T cells, B-cell-depleted T cells, or PBMCs came the material, which was cDNA or gDNA.

V was shortened by 2 bases and J by 4 bases, with 8 bases between the two germline ends. CDR1 is LGHDT and CDR2 is YNNKEL in the germline V gene (reference sequence). The CDR3 is 13 amino acids. TCRdb's copy holds only in-frame clones and misses some; the assay was immunoSEQ multiplex PCR. This table has 150,000 or so clones, roughly three quarters appearing once. Recruits, aged roughly 18 to 89 years, lived in some 25 US areas. In Cohort 3, a recovered donor had either two negative PCRs, clearance, or symptom resolution. What was sequenced was PBMCs or T cells enriched from blood (not recorded which). This receptor was obtained from a woman between 45 and 60 years old who had recovered from COVID-19. The V and J genes are TRBV3-1 (or the pseudogene TRBV3-2) and TRBJ1-2; perhaps TRBD1 as D (6 bases). In DNA form, the CDR3 reads TGTGCCAGCAGCCAACCAGGGGTCTATGGCTACACCTTC. Protein sequence: CASSQPGVYGYTF.